This T cell receptor beta chain was found in a study of T-cell reconstitution after alpha-beta-depleted transplantation in children. This clonotype has at least ten counts. The V and J ends lost 4 bases and 4 bases respectively, with 11 bases between them. The length of the CDR3 is 13 residues. Preparation of the TCRbeta library used unique molecular identifiers. TCRdb analysed the PCR reads with MiXCR anew, one entry per CDR3 protein. The profile shows approximately 590,000 distinct CDR3 sequences, 10% to 13% of them singletons. The rearrangement joins TRBV12-3 or TRBV12-4 to TRBJ2-7; TRBD1 might be the D (6 bases). The sequence came from a human donor who donated a stem cell graft to a child with acute myeloid leukemia. The material sequenced was PBMCs from the stem cell graft donor, taken from the stem cell graft. The CDR3 sequence is CASSYTGFYEQYF. The CDR3 nucleotides are TGTGCCAGCAGTTATACAGGGTTTTACGAGCAGTACTTC.